The rows below give T cell receptor beta chains drawn from one sample of a study of human T cells and chemical hapten exposure. TCRdb fed the RACE reads into MiXCR, producing one record per CDR3 protein. The sample lists fewer than 85,000 distinct CDR3 sequences; around 9.6% were seen once. The sequences come from whole blood, collected in connection with sensitization to the hapten diphenylcyclopropenone (DPC). The receptors stem from a woman in her 30s with alopecia areata. Some clones in this sample may be carry-over from other donors' samples. CDR3s include the opening cysteine and the closing phenylalanine or tryptophan. The D gene is left open where the match is weak. Clone size appears in some rows only: once, few, many, or a class for an expanded clone.

J: TRBJ2-5
size: once
D: -
V: TRBV29-1
DNA: TGCAGCGTTCAAGGACTACTCCGCGAGACCCAGTACTTC
CDR3: CSVQGLLRETQYF

J: TRBJ2-3
size: many
D: -
V: TRBV21-1
DNA: TGTGCCAGCCTAATGACAGATACGCAGTATTTT
CDR3: CASLMTDTQYF

J: TRBJ2-4
size: -
D: -
V: TRBV12-3/TRBV12-4
DNA: TGTGCCAGCAGTTCGGACAGTTCCAAAAACATTCAGTACTTC
CDR3: CASSSDSSKNIQYF

J: TRBJ1-2
size: -
D: -
V: TRBV20-1
DNA: TGCAGTGCTGAAAACAGGGATAGTGGCTACACCTTC
CDR3: CSAENRDSGYTF

J: TRBJ1-5
size: many
D: TRBD1
V: TRBV7-2
DNA: TGTGCCAGCAGCTCTGACGGACAGGGAGGGCAGCCCCAGCATTTT
CDR3: CASSSDGQGGQPQHF

J: TRBJ2-1
size: -
D: -
V: TRBV10-1
DNA: TGCGCCAGCAGTGAGTCGACTTACAATGAGCAGTTCTTC
CDR3: CASSESTYNEQFF

J: TRBJ2-7
size: many
D: -
V: TRBV5-4
DNA: TGTGCCAGCAGCTCCCAAGGCAGGGTCTCCTACGAGCAGTACTTC
CDR3: CASSSQGRVSYEQYF

J: TRBJ2-5
size: -
D: -
V: TRBV6-6
DNA: TGTGCCAGCAGTAGGGGTTTGGAGACCCAGTACTTC
CDR3: CASSRGLETQYF

J: TRBJ2-7
size: -
D: TRBD2
V: TRBV5-1
DNA: TGCGCCAGCAGTTCCCGGACTAGCGGGAGACCCTACGAGCAGTACTTC
CDR3: CASSSRTSGRPYEQYF

J: TRBJ1-1
size: many
D: -
V: TRBV6-4
DNA: TGTGCCAGCCGGCCCCATGGGGTGAGCACTGAAGCTTTCTTT
CDR3: CASRPHGVSTEAFF

J: TRBJ2-5
size: many
D: -
V: TRBV18
DNA: TGTGCCAGCTCACCACGGGACTTACAAGAGACCCAGTACTTC
CDR3: CASSPRDLQETQYF

J: TRBJ1-1
size: -
D: -
V: TRBV9
DNA: TGTGCCAGCAGTGACTCTTGGTACACTGAAGCTTTCTTT
CDR3: CASSDSWYTEAFF

J: TRBJ1-3
size: many
D: -
V: TRBV29-1
DNA: TGCAGCGTGGAGTCGGGTGGAAACACCATATATTTT
CDR3: CSVESGGNTIYF

J: TRBJ1-4
size: few
D: -
V: TRBV6-2/TRBV6-3
DNA: TGTGCCAGCAGTTACTCTCGTCGCGGGTCCGCGGAGGAAAAACTGTTTTTT
CDR3: CASSYSRRGSAEEKLFF

J: TRBJ1-5
size: many
D: -
V: TRBV20-1
DNA: TGCAGTGCTAGGGGAGATCAGCCCCAGCATTTT
CDR3: CSARGDQPQHF

J: TRBJ2-3
size: many
D: TRBD2
V: TRBV10-3
DNA: TGTGCCATCAGTGCAAGACTAGCAGGCACAGATACGCAGTATTTT
CDR3: CAISARLAGTDTQYF

J: TRBJ2-1
size: many
D: TRBD2
V: TRBV29-1
DNA: TGCAGCGTGACTAGCGGGGCGCCCTCCTACAATGAGCAGTTCTTC
CDR3: CSVTSGAPSYNEQFF

J: TRBJ1-4
size: -
D: -
V: TRBV5-1
DNA: TGCGTCACCTTGGGAGGGTCTGAAAAACTGTTTTTT
CDR3: CVTLGGSEKLFF

J: TRBJ2-3
size: few
D: TRBD2
V: TRBV7-2
DNA: TGTGCCAGCAGCCCATCAGCGGGAGGGCCGCATACGCAGTATTTT
CDR3: CASSPSAGGPHTQYF

J: TRBJ1-2
size: many
D: -
V: TRBV29-1
DNA: TGCAGCGTTGGACAGACCAACTATGGCTACACCTTC
CDR3: CSVGQTNYGYTF

J: TRBJ2-1
size: many
D: -
V: TRBV6-5
DNA: TGTGCCAGCAGTGAGTTGGGGTACAATGAGCAGTTCTTC
CDR3: CASSELGYNEQFF

J: TRBJ2-1
size: -
D: -
V: TRBV19
DNA: TGTGCCAGTAGTATAGGTGATCGTGGGCAGTTCTTC
CDR3: CASSIGDRGQFF

J: TRBJ2-5
size: few
D: -
V: TRBV29-1
DNA: TGCAGCGTCCTCCGGAGTAGTGAGACCCAGTACTTC
CDR3: CSVLRSSETQYF

J: TRBJ2-7
size: -
D: TRBD2
V: TRBV6-5
DNA: TGTGCCAGTAAATATAGTAGGACTAGCGTCGACGAGCAGTACTTC
CDR3: CASKYSRTSVDEQYF

J: TRBJ2-1
size: -
D: TRBD2
V: TRBV29-1
DNA: TGCAGCGTCCTCCGACTAGCAGCTTCCTACAATGAGCAGTTCTTC
CDR3: CSVLRLAASYNEQFF

J: TRBJ1-5
size: few
D: -
V: TRBV30
DNA: TGTGCCTGGAGTTCTTGGCAGGGCAGCAATCAGCCCCAGCATTTT
CDR3: CAWSSWQGSNQPQHF

J: TRBJ1-4
size: many
D: TRBD1
V: TRBV5-1
DNA: TGCGCCAGCAGCCACGACAGGGCGTCTGAAAAACTGTTTTTT
CDR3: CASSHDRASEKLFF

J: TRBJ2-2
size: -
D: TRBD2
V: TRBV29-1
DNA: TGCAGCGTTGAAGATTCGGCTAGCGGCACCGGGGAGCTGTTTTTT
CDR3: CSVEDSASGTGELFF

J: TRBJ1-1
size: few
D: TRBD1
V: TRBV28
DNA: TGTGCCAGTCATAGGAGCGGGACAGCGAACACTGAAGCTTTCTTT
CDR3: CASHRSGTANTEAFF

J: TRBJ2-7
size: -
D: -
V: TRBV27
DNA: TGTACCACCACTGCGAACTCCTACGAGCAGTACTTC
CDR3: CTTTANSYEQYF

J: TRBJ2-1
size: many
D: TRBD2
V: TRBV7-9
DNA: TGTGCCAGCAGCCCGGGACTAGCGGGAGTCAGTAATGAGCAGTTCTTC
CDR3: CASSPGLAGVSNEQFF

J: TRBJ2-3
size: many
D: TRBD1
V: TRBV27
DNA: TGTGCCAGCAGTCCCCGACAGGGCACGCAGTATTTT
CDR3: CASSPRQGTQYF

J: TRBJ1-6
size: -
D: TRBD1
V: TRBV20-1
DNA: TGCAGTGCTAGAGATCCGCGACAGGGGGATTATTCACCCCTCCACTTT
CDR3: CSARDPRQGDYSPLHF